This T cell receptor beta chain was identified during a study of graft-versus-host responses after intestinal transplantation. Overall study: Tacrolimus plus steroids were given to all recipients for 2 to 4 years, preceded by anti-thymocyte globulin induction.

This CDR3 is built from 15 residues. Germline CDR1 and CDR2: LNHNV and YYDKDF (reference sequence). V was cut by 8 bases and J by 3 bases, with 17 bases left in between. The method was immunoSEQ multiplex PCR; TCRdb's version includes in-frame clones alone and lacks a portion of them. This sample has 9,000 to 15,000 clones, with over 70% found just once. The starting material, graft tissue, was processed to release intraepithelial and lamina propria lymphocytes. The sequenced sample was ileum tissue, obtained 142 days after intestinal transplantation. The chain combines TRBV15 with TRBJ2-1; the D gene is possibly TRBD2 (5 bases). The TCR was taken from a human patient who received an intestinal transplant, so some T cells may come from the graft donor. The CDR3 region is CATAGTAGIYNEQFF. In nucleotides, the CDR3 is TGTGCCACCGCTGGAACGGCGGGCATCTACAATGAGCAGTTCTTC.